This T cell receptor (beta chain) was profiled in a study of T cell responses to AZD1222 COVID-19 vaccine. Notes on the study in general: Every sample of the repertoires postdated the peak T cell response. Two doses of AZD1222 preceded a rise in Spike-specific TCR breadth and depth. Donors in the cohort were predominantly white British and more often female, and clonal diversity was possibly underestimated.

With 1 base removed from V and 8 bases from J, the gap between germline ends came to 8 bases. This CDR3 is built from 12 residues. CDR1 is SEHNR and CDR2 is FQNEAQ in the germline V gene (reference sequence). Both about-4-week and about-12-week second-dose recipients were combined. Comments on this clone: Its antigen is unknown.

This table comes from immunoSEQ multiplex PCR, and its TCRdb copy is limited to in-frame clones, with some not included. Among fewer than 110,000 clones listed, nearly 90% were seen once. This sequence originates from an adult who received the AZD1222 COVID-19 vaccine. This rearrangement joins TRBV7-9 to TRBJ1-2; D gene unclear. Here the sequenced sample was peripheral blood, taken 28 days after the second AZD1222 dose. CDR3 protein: CASSLGLEGYTF. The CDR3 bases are TGTGCCAGCAGCTTAGGATTAGAAGGCTACACCTTC.